The T cell receptor (beta chain) described here comes from a study of CD4 and CD8 cells across lung adenocarcinoma regions. The CDR3 totals 12 residues. Looked up from germline, CDR1 is DFQATT and CDR2 is SNEGSKA (reference sequence). Trimming removed 1 base at V and 3 bases at J, with 6 bases between. TCRdb re-called the PCR reads through MiXCR, storing one row per CDR3 protein. The data hold approximately 24,000 distinct CDR3 sequences, with 50% to 55% observed a single time. The sequence was collected from a male donor with lung adenocarcinoma. The CD4 and CD8 labels of this study may be unreliable. The chain uses TRBV20-1 and TRBJ1-2; D call uncertain. The sample consisted of CD8+ T cells from the center of a lung tumor. Here the CDR3 reads CSARGMDYGYTF. CDR3 sequence (DNA): TGCAGTGCTAGAGGTATGGACTATGGCTACACCTTC.